The T cell receptor beta chain described here comes from a study of T-cell memory formation after mild COVID-19. This clonotype has just one count. MiXCR was run by TCRdb on the 5' RACE reads, yielding one entry per CDR3 protein. The repertoire holds around 150,000 distinct CDR3 sequences, with about 14% as singletons. Sequencing used PBMCs or a T cell subset sorted from them (not recorded which). The receptor comes from an adult woman who had mild COVID-19 (a few samples of this study predate the infection). Cell type and time point are not known.

The CDR3 nucleotides are TGCAGTGCTCTTGGGGGGACAGGGGCCGCCAATGAAAAACTGTTTTTT. This encodes CSALGGTGAANEKLFF. The genes are TRBV20-1 and TRBJ1-4; 10 nucleotides agree with TRBD1. CDR3 length: 16 amino acids. V lost 5 bases and J lost 5; bases outside the gene matches: 11. CDR1 and CDR2 (germline): DFQATT, SNEGSKA (reference sequence).